The following is a T cell receptor beta chain sequence with its context. Sequencing used immunoSEQ multiplex PCR; TCRdb keeps in-frame clones, though not all of them. Among tens of thousands of clones listed, around 86% were seen once. This sample is part of a study of OX40 agonist ivuxolimab in advanced cancers. The J segment lost 3 bases and the V segment lost 1 base, leaving 19 bases of the junction unmatched. The CDR3 length is 22 residues. The germline CDR1 and CDR2 sequences are SGHVS and FNYEAQ. The source was CD4+ or CD8+ T cells sorted from blood, collected in a trial of the OX40 agonist ivuxolimab. This rearrangement joins TRBV7-6 to TRBJ2-6; 9 positions match TRBD1. This receptor was identified in an adult with an advanced solid tumor such as melanoma, head and neck, liver or kidney cancer. CDR3 sequence reads: CASSLDRDPRDRVKSGANVLTF. The CDR3 DNA is TGTGCCAGCAGCTTAGACCGAGACCCCCGGGACAGGGTAAAGAGTGGGGCCAACGTCCTGACTTTC.